Sequencing of this TCR beta chain was carried out in a study of cytomegalovirus exposure and HLA in healthy donors. Vbeta (60) and Jbeta (13) primers were used in the PCR. Produced via immunoSEQ multiplex PCR; TCRdb's table is partial and in-frame only. The table includes about 130,000 clones, roughly 78% detected once. The CDR3 totals 17 residues. The germline CDR1 and CDR2 sequences are MGHRA and YSYEKL. After removal of 0 bases from V and 11 bases from J, the junction contained 15 bases not matched to a gene. Input material: PBMCs. The rearrangement links TRBV4-1 to TRBJ1-5, with 8 nucleotides matching TRBD1. This sequence was found in a male donor in good health and CMV-seronegative. This CDR3 is CASSQETTGVLLGAQHF. The CDR3 coding sequence is TGCGCCAGCAGCCAAGAAACGACAGGGGTCCTTTTGGGGGCCCAGCATTTT.